Below are 16 T cell receptor beta chains sequenced from a single sample in a study of a mutant IDH1 vaccine in newly diagnosed glioma. Time point in this sample: week 47, end of study. Topical imiquimod accompanied each vaccine dose, which consisted of 300 ug of mutant IDH1 20-mer peptide. The protocol was immunoSEQ multiplex PCR, while the TCRdb copy is restricted to in-frame clones and leaves out a portion. The table includes some 87,000 clones, roughly four fifths detected once. Their antigen targets remain unknown. The starting material was PBMCs, obtained from a glioma patient whose treatment included an IDH1 peptide vaccine. The receptors shown here come from a man aged 40-49 years with glioma.

The chain carries TRBV30 and TRBJ1-6; tentatively, D is TRBD1 (6 bases). With 0 bases removed from V and 10 bases from J, the gap between germline ends came to 16 bases. CDR1 is GTSNPN, CDR2 SVGIG, per germline (reference sequence). The CDR3 is 15 residues long. The CDR3 coding sequence is TGTGCCTGGAGTGTACAAACAGGGCCAGGGTCACCCCTCCACTTT. Its protein product is CAWSVQTGPGSPLHF. Combining the CDR3 with reference TRBV30 and TRBJ1-6 gives the whole variable domain SQTIHQWPATLVQPVGSPLSLECTVEGTSNPNLYWYRQAAGRGLQLLFYSVGIGQISSEVPQNLSASRPQDRQFILSSKKLLLSDSGFYLCAWSVQTGPGSPLHFGNGTRLTVT.

A word on this clone: A read error likely explains this, since a far larger clone differs by one base. The chain links TRBV5-1 to TRBJ2-3; no reliable D call. From germline, CDR1 is SGHRS and CDR2 YFSETQ. V was pared by 4 bases and J by 2 bases, with 2 bases between. The length of the CDR3 is 11 residues. DNA for the CDR3: TGCGCCAGCAGCGACACAGATACGCAGTATTTT. Translating gives CASSDTDTQYF. Full variable domain (remainder filled in from reference TRBV5-1 and TRBJ2-3): KAGVTQTPRYLIKTRGQQVTLSCSPISGHRSVSWYQQTPGQGLQFLFEYFSETQRNKGNFPGRFSGRQFSNSRSEMNVSTLELGDSALYLCASSDTDTQYFGPGTRLTVL.

V is TRBV30 and J is TRBJ1-4; TRBD1 is a possible D gene (6 bases). The CDR3 runs 14 residues. The V gene lost 0 bases and the J gene lost 8 bases, with 13 bases spanning the gap. Looked up from germline, CDR1 is GTSNPN and CDR2 is SVGIG (reference sequence). This CDR3 reads CAWSVTGGWEKLFF. The CDR3 nucleotides are TGTGCCTGGAGTGTTACGGGGGGCTGGGAAAAACTGTTTTTT.

This chain joins TRBV4-3 and TRBJ2-5; 11 bases align to TRBD1. CDR3 length: 17 amino acids. Germline V lookup: CDR1 LGHNA, CDR2 YSLEER. The V segment lost 0 bases and the J segment 6 bases; nucleotides outside the gene matches: 9. The CDR3 nucleotides read TGCGCCAGCAGCCAAGATTATTCGGGACAGGGGGGACAGACCCAGTACTTC. Its protein product is CASSQDYSGQGGQTQYF.

V and J are TRBV6-1 and TRBJ2-7; a possible D gene is TRBD2 (7 bases). The ends were cut back, 7 bases at V and 3 bases at J, with 16 bases in the middle. This CDR3 is built from 14 residues. Germline V lookup: CDR1 MNHNS, CDR2 SASEGT. The CDR3 DNA sequence: TGTGCCAGCAACGGCGGGGGCCGCGGCTACGAGCAGTACTTC. It is translated as CASNGGGRGYEQYF.

The V and J genes are TRBV9 and TRBJ1-2; tentatively, D is TRBD1 (5 bases). This CDR3 spans 15 amino acids. The ends were cut back, 3 bases at V and 4 bases at J, with 16 bases in the middle. Germline V gene lookup returns CDR1 SGDLS and CDR2 YYNGEE. In DNA, the CDR3 is TGTGCCAGCAGCGCCCGGGACCGACGATTCTATGGCTACACCTTC. It translates to CASSARDRRFYGYTF.

This rearrangement joins TRBV19 to TRBJ1-1; D call uncertain. With 7 bases removed from V and 0 bases from J, the gap between germline ends came to 12 bases. The germline CDR1 and CDR2 sequences are LNHDA and SQIVND (reference sequence). CDR3 length: 14 residues. In DNA form, the CDR3 reads TGTGCCAGTACTGGGCGGACTTTGAACACTGAAGCTTTCTTT. As protein: CASTGRTLNTEAFF.

This CDR3 is CASSLGGGISQPQHF. The CDR3 region has the DNA TGTGCCAGCAGCTTAGGAGGGGGGATTAGTCAGCCCCAGCATTTT. V is TRBV7-8 and J is TRBJ1-5, with D tentatively TRBD1 (6 bases). The CDR3 runs to 15 residues. V was shortened by 1 base and J by 6 bases, with 13 bases between the two germline ends. Germline CDR1 is SGHVS and CDR2 is FQNEAQ.

The chain has TRBV6-1 and TRBJ1-1, with D maybe TRBD1 (6 bases). This CDR3 contains 13 residues. Germline V gives CDR1 MNHNS, CDR2 SASEGT. Trimming removed 7 bases at V and 8 bases at J, with 17 bases between. CDR3 in DNA: TGTGCCAGCACTTCGATTTACACAGGGGAAGCTTTCTTT. Translating gives CASTSIYTGEAFF.

The CDR3 DNA sequence: TGTGCCAGCAGCGTACTGGACCAAGGTTACAATGAGCAGTTCTTC. This gives the protein CASSVLDQGYNEQFF. The chain employs TRBV9 and TRBJ2-1; D gene ambiguous. The CDR3 covers 15 residues. Looked up from germline, CDR1 is SGDLS and CDR2 is YYNGEE. Trimming took 1 base from V and 4 from J, leaving 12 bases between them.

This chain uses TRBV10-3 with TRBJ1-1; TRBD1 agrees at 7 bases. Germline CDR1 ENHRY, CDR2 SYGVKD. V lost 10 bases, J lost 6 bases, and 8 bases stayed unmatched. The CDR3 runs 12 residues. CDR3 sequence (DNA): TGTGCCAGCCAGACAGGGTGGGCTGAAGCTTTCTTT. Protein product: CASQTGWAEAFF.

The chain carries TRBV14 and TRBJ2-1; tentatively, D is TRBD2 (6 bases). V lost 1 base to trimming and J lost 2 bases, with 12 bases between them. CDR3 length: 16 residues. CDR1 is SGHDN, CDR2 FVKESK, per germline. The DNA for the CDR3 is TGTGCCAGCAGCCAAGTCGCGGGGCGAACCTACAATGAGCAGTTCTTC. Translating gives CASSQVAGRTYNEQFF.

This chain uses TRBV5-1 with TRBJ1-6, with D perhaps TRBD1 (5 bases). CDR3 length: 15 amino acids. Trimming shortened V by 5 bases and J by 5 bases, and 14 bases separated the two germline ends. Germline assignment: CDR1 SGHRS and CDR2 YFSETQ. In DNA form, the CDR3 reads TGCGCCAGCAGTTTAGGTGGGGGAAATAATTCACCCCTCCACTTT. Translating it yields CASSLGGGNNSPLHF.

The rearrangement joins TRBV5-5 to TRBJ1-3; weak D call: TRBD1 (5 bases). The CDR3 has 15 amino acids. V lost 0 bases and J 4 bases, leaving 11 bases between the germline ends. Germline V gene sequence: CDR1 SGHKS, CDR2 YYEKEE (reference sequence). The CDR3 spells CASSLEGVVGNTIYF. The CDR3 DNA follows: TGTGCCAGCAGCTTGGAAGGGGTAGTCGGAAACACCATATATTTT.

The chain uses TRBV11-3 and TRBJ2-3; maybe TRBD1 (6 bases). V lost 3 bases and J lost 3, with 19 bases in between. This CDR3 has 17 residues. Germline loops: CDR1 SGHNT, CDR2 YENEEA. The CDR3: CASSLGAYPKGTDTQYF. The DNA of the CDR3 is TGTGCCAGCAGCTTGGGGGCCTACCCAAAGGGGACAGATACGCAGTATTTT.

In this sample, this clone turned up once. The V gene is TRBV4-3, the J gene TRBJ2-3, with unresolved D. Germline V gene lookup returns CDR1 LGHNA and CDR2 YSLEER. The CDR3 spans 14 residues. Trimming cost V 4 bases and J 3 bases, with 11 bases left between them. CDR3 in amino acids: CASSLNIRTDTQYF. The CDR3 region has the DNA TGCGCCAGCAGCCTCAACATTCGGACAGATACGCAGTATTTT.